Listed below are T cell receptor beta chains from one sample, sequenced in a study of T cell responses to AZD1222 COVID-19 vaccine. TCRdb's table, derived via immunoSEQ multiplex PCR, lists solely in-frame clones and lacks some. The table has roughly 120,000 clones, just under 95% seen once. Material: peripheral blood, obtained on day 0 of AZD1222 vaccination. Source of these receptors: an adult in good health. The CDR3 runs from the conserved cysteine through the conserved F or W. Each record gives: J gene, V gene, clone size, D gene, CDR3 DNA, CDR3 protein. The D gene is left open where the match is weak. Expanded clones get a size class; other rows say once, few or many, or leave the size out.

>TRBJ2-7|TRBV20-1|-|-
TGCAGTGCTAGGTGGGGGAGTAAGCAGTATTTC
CSARWGSKQYF
>TRBJ1-2|TRBV3-1/TRBV3-2|-|TRBD1
TGTGCCAGCCCGGTAGAGGGGGCTATGGACTATGGCTACACCTTC
CASPVEGAMDYGYTF
>TRBJ1-1|TRBV28|-|-
TGTGCCAGCAGTTTTCCTCCGTACACTGAAGCTTTCTTT
CASSFPPYTEAFF
>TRBJ2-1|TRBV11-3|-|-
TGTGCCAGCAGCCGAAGAGTCGGGGACAATGAGCAGTTCTTC
CASSRRVGDNEQFF
>TRBJ1-6|TRBV28|-|TRBD1
TGTGCCAGCAGTTCCGGGACAGGGTGGTCACCCCTCCACTTT
CASSSGTGWSPLHF
>TRBJ1-1|TRBV5-1|-|-
TGCGCCAGCAGCCCGGGACCCCTGAACACTGAAGCTTTCTTT
CASSPGPLNTEAFF
>TRBJ1-2|TRBV14|-|-
TGTGCCAGCAGCCTGACACCTAGGTATGGCTACACCTTC
CASSLTPRYGYTF
>TRBJ1-1|TRBV2|-|TRBD1
TGTGCCAGCAGGAGACGGACAGGGGTGAACACTGAAGCTTTCTTT
CASRRRTGVNTEAFF
>TRBJ2-1|TRBV3-1/TRBV3-2|once|TRBD2
TGTGCCAGCAGCCGAAAAGCGGGAGGGTCCTACAATGAGCAGTTCTTC
CASSRKAGGSYNEQFF
>TRBJ2-1|TRBV5-1|-|-
TGCGCCAGCAGCGCCTCACCAGTCGCTACTGAGCAGTTCTTC
CASSASPVATEQFF
>TRBJ2-2|TRBV27|few|TRBD2
TGTGCCAGCAGCTTTAGCGGGTCGGCGAACACCGGGGAGCTGTTTTTT
CASSFSGSANTGELFF
>TRBJ1-4|TRBV25-1|-|-
TGTGCCAGCAGCGAGGTGTTCTCAACTAATGAAAAACTGTTTTTT
CASSEVFSTNEKLFF
>TRBJ1-1|TRBV6-5|-|TRBD1
TGTGCCAGCGGGAGGGGGCTAAACACTGAAGCTTTCTTT
CASGRGLNTEAFF
>TRBJ2-7|TRBV6-5|-|-
TGTGCCAGCAGCCCCTTAAACGAGCAGTACTTC
CASSPLNEQYF
>TRBJ2-3|TRBV24-1|-|-
TGTGCCACCAGTGATTTGGACGGTGGGGATACGCAGTATTTT
CATSDLDGGDTQYF
>TRBJ2-5|TRBV9|-|-
TGTGCCAGCAGCGTAGTGGGGCAGGGAGAGACCCAGTACTTC
CASSVVGQGETQYF
>TRBJ1-4|TRBV2|-|-
TGTGCCAGCAAGCGGGGTTGGGGTGAAAAACTGTTTTTT
CASKRGWGEKLFF